This section outlines one T cell receptor beta chain sequence together with its context. Antigen unknown. This CDR3 is 14 amino acids long. Germline-derived CDR1 and CDR2 are MDHEN and SYDVKM. This entry comes from a study of CXCR3-negative and CXCR3-positive naive CD8 T cells. Whole-study findings and limits: Higher TRB CDR3 hydrophobicity marked CXCR3-positive naive cells relative to CXCR3-negative naive cells.

Libraries were UMI-labeled 5' RACE TRB cDNA. TCRdb reanalyzed the 5' RACE reads, giving one entry per CDR3 protein sequence and no DNA. There are about 150,000 distinct CDR3 sequences in the sample, with over 0.25% held by the top ten. The rearrangement joins TRBV28 to TRBJ2-2; TCRdb's assignment of TRBD1 cannot be checked, as there is no DNA. This clonotype was obtained from a human donor in good health. Some clones in this sample may be carry-over from other donors' samples. The sequencing input was naive CXCR3+ CD8+ T cells from blood. As for subset: CD45RO-CCR7+CD27+CD95- naive CD8+ T cells expressing CXCR3 (TNR3+). The CDR3 sequence is CASTVQGANGELFF. Full variable domain (remainder filled in from reference TRBV28 and TRBJ2-2): DVKVTQSSRYLVKRTGEKVFLECVQDMDHENMFWYRQDPGLGLRLIYFSYDVKMKEKGDIPEGYSVSREKKERFSLILESASTNQTSMYLCASTVQGANGELFFGEGSRLTVL.